This T cell receptor beta chain emerged from a study of identical twins. TCRdb independently ran MiXCR on the 5' RACE reads; one entry per CDR3 protein. The sample includes around 470,000 distinct CDR3 sequences, around 14% of them seen just once. On this clonotype itself: The antigen remains undetermined.

This CDR3 has 17 amino acids. Trimming removed 2 bases from V and 3 bases from J; junction bases left unmatched: 7. Germline lookup yields CDR1 MNHNS and CDR2 SASEGT. Study conclusions and caveats: Conclusions rested on cross-sectional statistics rather than following the same donors. Twins shared beta out-of-frame sequences in excess, but this excess was weaker.

The same sample was also used in a study of yellow fever vaccine responses in identical twins.

Sequenced: CD4+ T cells sorted from blood. This rearrangement joins TRBV6-1 to TRBJ2-1, with 10 nucleotides matching TRBD2. The source is a woman aged 18-29 years in good health. DNA for the CDR3: TGTGCCAGCAGTGAAATAAGGCTAGCGGGAGTCTACAATGAGCAGTTCTTC. This codes for CASSEIRLAGVYNEQFF.